These T cell receptor beta chains were read from a single sample in a study of OX40 agonist ivuxolimab in advanced cancers. Libraries were prepared by immunoSEQ multiplex PCR; TCRdb keeps only in-frame clonotypes and omits some of them. The sample lists tens of thousands of clones; 87% were seen once. Specimen: CD4+ or CD8+ T cells sorted from blood, collected in a trial of the OX40 agonist ivuxolimab. These receptors all stem from an adult with an advanced solid tumor such as melanoma, head and neck, liver or kidney cancer. Both conserved end residues are part of each CDR3. The order of the fields is V gene, J gene, clone size, D gene, CDR3 protein, CDR3 DNA. The D gene is left open where the match is weak. Rows give clone size only sometimes, using once, few, many, or a class for an expanded clone.

TRBV5-6	TRBJ1-1	few	.	CASSNGRGLSRTEAFF	TGTGCCAGCAGCAATGGACGGGGCTTAAGCAGGACTGAAGCTTTCTTT
TRBV19	TRBJ2-3	.	TRBD1	CASTKGQGLTDTQYF	TGTGCCAGTACAAAGGGACAGGGCCTGACAGATACGCAGTATTTT
TRBV27	TRBJ1-2	.	.	CASSSTGYGYTF	TGTGCCAGCAGTTCGACAGGCTATGGCTACACCTTC
TRBV11-2	TRBJ1-1	.	.	CASSQQGNTEAFF	TGTGCCAGCAGTCAACAGGGGAACACTGAAGCTTTCTTT
TRBV29-1	TRBJ2-7	.	.	CSVAPLAGPGEQYF	TGCAGCGTTGCCCCTCTGGCGGGACCGGGCGAGCAGTACTTC
TRBV5-1	TRBJ2-5	.	.	CASSLAGVWSRGQETQYF	TGCGCCAGCAGCTTGGCGGGTGTCTGGTCGAGGGGCCAAGAGACCCAGTACTTC
TRBV7-2	TRBJ2-7	.	TRBD2	CASSRYSGGREQYF	TGTGCCAGCAGCCGCTATAGCGGGGGGCGGGAGCAGTACTTC
TRBV10-3	TRBJ1-6	.	.	CAISRDGQSSPLHF	TGTGCCATCAGCCGGGACGGCCAGAGTTCACCCCTCCACTTT
TRBV9	TRBJ2-1	.	.	CASSGAGYNEQFF	TGTGCCAGCAGCGGGGCGGGGTACAATGAGCAGTTCTTC
TRBV6-4	TRBJ2-3	.	TRBD2	CASSDAGGRDTQYF	TGTGCCAGCAGTGACGCGGGGGGCCGGGATACGCAGTATTTT
TRBV7-2	TRBJ1-6	.	.	CASSLDQALAAYNSPLHF	TGTGCCAGCAGCTTAGATCAGGCCCTAGCTGCCTATAATTCACCCCTCCACTTT
TRBV11-2	TRBJ1-1	.	.	CASSSAPVAFF	TGTGCCAGCAGCTCCGCTCCAGTAGCTTTCTTT
TRBV4-1	TRBJ2-2	.	TRBD2	CASSPSTGAGRTGELFF	TGCGCCAGCAGCCCCTCGACGGGAGCGGGGCGGACCGGGGAGCTGTTTTTT
TRBV6-5	TRBJ1-2	.	TRBD1	CASSYQGDYGYTF	TGTGCCAGCAGTTATCAGGGGGACTATGGCTACACCTTC
TRBV11-3	TRBJ1-1	.	.	CASGRQTNTEAFF	TGTGCCAGCGGCCGACAGACGAACACTGAAGCTTTCTTT
TRBV4-3	TRBJ2-3	.	.	CASSEGLIGGRTDTQYF	TGCGCCAGCAGCGAGGGGTTAATAGGGGGTAGAACAGATACGCAGTATTTT
TRBV28	TRBJ2-7	.	.	CASSLRGHEQYF	TGTGCCAGCAGTTTACGGGGGCACGAGCAGTACTTC
TRBV6-6	TRBJ2-5	.	TRBD2	CASTPGRGGGETQYF	TGTGCCAGCACCCCGGGACGGGGGGGAGGGGAGACCCAGTACTTC
TRBV7-2	TRBJ1-1	once	.	CASSLGDTRRTEAFF	TGTGCCAGCAGCTTAGGGGACACTCGGAGGACTGAAGCTTTCTTT
TRBV5-1	TRBJ1-1	.	.	CASSATLTGNTEAFF	TGCGCCAGCAGCGCTACACTCACAGGGAACACTGAAGCTTTCTTT
TRBV4-2	TRBJ2-5	.	TRBD2	CASSQGSAAGGPQETQYF	TGTGCCAGCAGCCAAGGATCGGCGGCGGGGGGGCCCCAAGAGACCCAGTACTTC
TRBV7-8	TRBJ2-2	.	TRBD2	CASSSLGLAGFSGAGELFF	TGTGCCAGCAGCTCCCTGGGACTAGCGGGGTTTTCTGGGGCCGGGGAGCTGTTTTTT
TRBV6-5	TRBJ2-7	.	.	CASSPYRDTEQYF	TGTGCCAGCAGCCCTTACAGGGACACCGAGCAGTACTTC
TRBV6-1	TRBJ1-3	.	TRBD1	CASSGGQRRYSGNTIYF	TGTGCCAGCAGTGGGGGACAGCGACGGTACTCTGGAAACACCATATATTTT
TRBV21-1	TRBJ2-5	.	.	CASSKGSSGEWRKETQYF	TGTGCCAGCAGCAAAGGAAGTAGCGGGGAATGGAGGAAAGAGACCCAGTACTTC
TRBV6-6	TRBJ2-6	.	.	CASAEVGANVLTF	TGTGCCAGCGCCGAGGTTGGGGCCAACGTCCTGACTTTC
TRBV5-1	TRBJ1-1	.	TRBD1	CASSLGTGSDTEAFF	TGCGCCAGCAGCTTGGGGACAGGGTCGGACACTGAAGCTTTCTTT
TRBV6-1	TRBJ1-5	.	TRBD1	CASSADRDQPQHF	TGTGCCAGCAGTGCCGACAGGGATCAGCCCCAGCATTTT
TRBV6-6	TRBJ1-6	.	.	CASSYGAEHSPLHF	TGTGCCAGCAGTTACGGAGCAGAACATTCACCCCTCCACTTT
TRBV4-1	TRBJ1-3	.	.	CASSQVASPRGSGNTIYF	TGCGCCAGCAGCCAAGTCGCCAGCCCGAGAGGATCTGGAAACACCATATATTTT
TRBV6-5	TRBJ1-4	.	TRBD1	CASSYFPGGTEKLFF	TGTGCCAGCAGTTACTTTCCAGGGGGAACGGAAAAACTGTTTTTT
TRBV2	TRBJ1-3	.	.	CASTRGSGNTIYF	TGTGCCAGCACTCGGGGGTCTGGAAACACCATATATTTT
TRBV5-6	TRBJ2-2	.	TRBD1	CASSSPTGQIGELFF	TGTGCCAGCAGCTCTCCGACGGGACAGATCGGGGAGCTGTTTTTT
TRBV30	TRBJ2-7	.	.	CAWSSGVLVYEQYF	TGTGCCTGGAGTTCAGGGGTCCTGGTCTACGAGCAGTACTTC
TRBV27	TRBJ1-2	.	.	CASSYKGFNYGYTF	TGTGCCAGCAGTTATAAGGGCTTTAACTATGGCTACACCTTC
TRBV27	TRBJ2-7	.	.	CASSPRAVSYEQYF	TGTGCCAGCAGTCCGAGGGCGGTATCCTACGAGCAGTACTTC